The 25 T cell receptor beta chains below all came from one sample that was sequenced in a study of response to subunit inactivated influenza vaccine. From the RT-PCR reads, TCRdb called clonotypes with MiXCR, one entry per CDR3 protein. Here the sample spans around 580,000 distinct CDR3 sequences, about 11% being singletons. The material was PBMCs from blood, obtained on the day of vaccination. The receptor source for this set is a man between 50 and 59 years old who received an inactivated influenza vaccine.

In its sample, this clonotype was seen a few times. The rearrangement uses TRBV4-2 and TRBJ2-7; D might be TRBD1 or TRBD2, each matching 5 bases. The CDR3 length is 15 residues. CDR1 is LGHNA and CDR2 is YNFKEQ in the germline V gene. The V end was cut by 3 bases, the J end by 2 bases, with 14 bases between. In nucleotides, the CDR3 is TGTGCCAGCAGCCAGCCCGGGACGACAACCTACGAGCAGTACTTC. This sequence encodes CASSQPGTTTYEQYF.

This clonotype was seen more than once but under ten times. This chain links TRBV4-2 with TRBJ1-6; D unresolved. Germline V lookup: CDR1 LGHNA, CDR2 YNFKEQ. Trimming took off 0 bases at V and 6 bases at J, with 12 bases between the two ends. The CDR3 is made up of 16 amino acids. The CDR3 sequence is CASSQDPAGANSPLHF. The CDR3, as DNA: TGTGCCAGCAGCCAAGATCCAGCAGGAGCTAATTCACCCCTCCACTTT.

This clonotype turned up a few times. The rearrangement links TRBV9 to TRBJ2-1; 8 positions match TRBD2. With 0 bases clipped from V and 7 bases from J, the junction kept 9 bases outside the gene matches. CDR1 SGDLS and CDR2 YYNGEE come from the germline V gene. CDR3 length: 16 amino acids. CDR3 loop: CASSVVGRALLNEQFF. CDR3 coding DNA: TGTGCCAGCAGCGTAGTCGGGAGGGCCCTTTTGAATGAGCAGTTCTTC.

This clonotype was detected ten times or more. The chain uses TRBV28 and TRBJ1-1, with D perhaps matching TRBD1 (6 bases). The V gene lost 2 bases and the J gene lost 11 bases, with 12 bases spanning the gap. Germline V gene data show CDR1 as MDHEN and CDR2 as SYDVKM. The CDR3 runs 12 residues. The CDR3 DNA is TGTGCCAGCAGTTTAACCCGAGACAGGGCTTTCTTT. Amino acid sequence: CASSLTRDRAFF.

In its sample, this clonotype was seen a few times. As DNA, the CDR3 is TGTGCCAGCGCGACAGGGGGCACAGATACGCAGTATTTT. It specifies CASATGGTDTQYF. The chain has TRBV28 and TRBJ2-3; 8 bases align to TRBD1. Germline assignment: CDR1 MDHEN and CDR2 SYDVKM. J lost 1 base, V lost 8 bases, and 2 bases had no gene match. CDR3 size: 13 residues.

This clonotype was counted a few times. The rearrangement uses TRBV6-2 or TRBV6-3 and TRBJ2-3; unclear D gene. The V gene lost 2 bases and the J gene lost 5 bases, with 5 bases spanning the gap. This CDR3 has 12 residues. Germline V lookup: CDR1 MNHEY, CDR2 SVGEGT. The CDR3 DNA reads TGTGCCAGCAGTTACCCACTAGATACGCAGTATTTT. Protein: CASSYPLDTQYF.

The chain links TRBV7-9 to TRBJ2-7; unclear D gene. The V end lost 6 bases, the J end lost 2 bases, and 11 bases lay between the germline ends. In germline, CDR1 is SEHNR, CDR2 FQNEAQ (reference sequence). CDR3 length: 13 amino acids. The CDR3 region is CASSSKGPYEQYF. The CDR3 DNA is TGTGCCAGCAGTTCAAAGGGCCCCTACGAGCAGTACTTC.

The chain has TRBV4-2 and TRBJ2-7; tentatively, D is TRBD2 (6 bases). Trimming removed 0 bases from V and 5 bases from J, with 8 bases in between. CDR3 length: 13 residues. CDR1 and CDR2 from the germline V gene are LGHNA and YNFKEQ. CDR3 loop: CASSQETRHEQYF. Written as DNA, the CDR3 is TGTGCCAGCAGCCAAGAGACTAGACACGAGCAGTACTTC.

The chain's CDR3 is CASSYQGYQPQHF. The DNA of the CDR3 is TGTGCCAGCAGTTACCAGGGCTATCAGCCCCAGCATTTT. The J gene is TRBJ1-5, the V gene TRBV6-2 or TRBV6-3; weak D call: TRBD1 (5 bases). CDR1 is MNHEY, CDR2 SVGEGT, per germline. CDR3 length: 13 residues. The germline V and J ends were trimmed by 2 bases and 5 bases, with 7 bases remaining between them.

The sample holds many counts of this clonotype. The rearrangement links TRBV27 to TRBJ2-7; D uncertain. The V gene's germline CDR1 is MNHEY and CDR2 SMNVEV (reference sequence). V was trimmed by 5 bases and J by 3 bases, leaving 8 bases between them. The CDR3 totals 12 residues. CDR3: CASSPLFYEQYF. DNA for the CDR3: TGTGCCAGCAGTCCACTTTTCTACGAGCAGTACTTC.

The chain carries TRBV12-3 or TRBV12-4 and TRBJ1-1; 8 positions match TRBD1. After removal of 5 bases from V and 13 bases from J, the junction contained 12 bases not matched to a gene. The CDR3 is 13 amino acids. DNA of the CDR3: TGTGCCAGCAGTCTTCAAGGCAGGGGGCATGGTTTCTTT. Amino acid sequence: CASSLQGRGHGFF.

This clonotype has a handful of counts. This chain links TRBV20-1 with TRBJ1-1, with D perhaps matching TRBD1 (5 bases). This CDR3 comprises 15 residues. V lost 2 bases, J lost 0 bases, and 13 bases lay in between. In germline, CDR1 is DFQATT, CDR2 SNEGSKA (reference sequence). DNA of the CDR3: TGCAGTGCTAGAAACGTTCAGGGATTGAACACTGAAGCTTTCTTT. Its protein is CSARNVQGLNTEAFF.

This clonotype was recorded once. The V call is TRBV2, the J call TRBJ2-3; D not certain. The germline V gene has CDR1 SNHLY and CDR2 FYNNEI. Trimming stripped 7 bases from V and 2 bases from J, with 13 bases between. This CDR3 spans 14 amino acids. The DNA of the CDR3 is TGTGCCAGCACGGCCAAGTCGTACACAGATACGCAGTATTTT. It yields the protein CASTAKSYTDTQYF.

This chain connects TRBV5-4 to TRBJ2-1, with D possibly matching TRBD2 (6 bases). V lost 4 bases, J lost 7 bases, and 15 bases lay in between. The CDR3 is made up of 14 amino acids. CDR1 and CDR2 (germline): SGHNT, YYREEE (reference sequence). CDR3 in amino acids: CASSRGRLLNEQFF. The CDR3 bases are TGTGCCAGCAGCCGGGGGAGGTTGTTGAATGAGCAGTTCTTC. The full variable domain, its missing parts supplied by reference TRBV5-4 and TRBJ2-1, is ETGVTQSPTHLIKTRGQQVTLRCSSQSGHNTVSWYQQALGQGPQFIFQYYREEENGRGNFPPRFSGLQFPNYSSELNVNALELDDSALYLCASSRGRLLNEQFFGPGTRLTVL.

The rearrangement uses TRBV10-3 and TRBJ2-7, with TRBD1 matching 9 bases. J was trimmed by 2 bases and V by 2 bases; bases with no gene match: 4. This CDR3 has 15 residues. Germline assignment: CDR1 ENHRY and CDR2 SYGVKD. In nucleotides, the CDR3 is TGTGCCATCAGTGAGGCGGGACAGGGAACCTACGAGCAGTACTTC. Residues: CAISEAGQGTYEQYF.

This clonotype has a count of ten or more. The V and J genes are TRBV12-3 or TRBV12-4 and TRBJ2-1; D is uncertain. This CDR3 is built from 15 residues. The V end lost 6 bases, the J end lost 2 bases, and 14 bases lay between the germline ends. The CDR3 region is CASSLQARPYNEQFF. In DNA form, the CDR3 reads TGTGCCAGCAGCCTACAAGCTAGGCCCTACAATGAGCAGTTCTTC.

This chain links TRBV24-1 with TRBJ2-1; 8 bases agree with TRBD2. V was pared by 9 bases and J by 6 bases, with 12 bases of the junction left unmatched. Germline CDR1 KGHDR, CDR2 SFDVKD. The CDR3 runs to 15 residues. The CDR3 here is CATGGGSGDLNEQFF. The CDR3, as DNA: TGTGCCACCGGGGGGGGTAGCGGGGACCTCAATGAGCAGTTCTTC.

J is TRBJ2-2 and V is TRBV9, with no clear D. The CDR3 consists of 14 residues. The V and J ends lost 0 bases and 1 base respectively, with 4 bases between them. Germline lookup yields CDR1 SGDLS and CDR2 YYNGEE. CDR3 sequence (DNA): TGTGCCAGCAGCGTAGAAGTGAACACCGGGGAGCTGTTTTTT. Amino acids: CASSVEVNTGELFF.

CDR3 protein: CSARVDFQETQYF. DNA for the CDR3: TGCAGTGCTAGAGTCGACTTCCAAGAGACCCAGTACTTC. V and J are TRBV20-1 and TRBJ2-5; D not certain. The germline gives CDR1 DFQATT, CDR2 SNEGSKA (reference sequence). The CDR3 sequence is 13 residues long. Deletions cut 1 base from V and 1 base from J, with 7 bases between.

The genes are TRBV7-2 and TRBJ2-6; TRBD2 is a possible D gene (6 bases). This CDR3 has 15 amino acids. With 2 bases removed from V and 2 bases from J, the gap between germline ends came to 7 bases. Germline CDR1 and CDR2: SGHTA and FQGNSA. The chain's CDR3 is CASSLREAGANVLTF. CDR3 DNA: TGTGCCAGCAGCTTAAGGGAGGCTGGGGCCAACGTCCTGACTTTC.

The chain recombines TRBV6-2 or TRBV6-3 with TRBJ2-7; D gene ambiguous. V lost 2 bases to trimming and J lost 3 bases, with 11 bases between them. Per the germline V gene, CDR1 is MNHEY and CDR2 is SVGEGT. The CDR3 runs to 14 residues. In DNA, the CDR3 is TGTGCCAGCAGTTACGGTCAGCCATACTACGAGCAGTACTTC. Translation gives CASSYGQPYYEQYF.

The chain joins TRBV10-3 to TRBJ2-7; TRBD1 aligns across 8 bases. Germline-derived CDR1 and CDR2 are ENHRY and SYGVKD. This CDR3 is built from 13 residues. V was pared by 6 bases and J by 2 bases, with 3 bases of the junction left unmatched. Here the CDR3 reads CAISQDRAYEQYF. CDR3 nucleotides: TGTGCCATCAGCCAGGACAGGGCCTACGAGCAGTACTTC.

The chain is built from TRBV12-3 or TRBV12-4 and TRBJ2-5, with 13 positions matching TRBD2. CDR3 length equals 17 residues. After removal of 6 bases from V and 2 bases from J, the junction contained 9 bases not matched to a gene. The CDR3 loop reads CASSIRLAGGRQETQYF. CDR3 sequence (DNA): TGTGCCAGCAGCATCCGACTAGCGGGGGGCAGACAAGAGACCCAGTACTTC.

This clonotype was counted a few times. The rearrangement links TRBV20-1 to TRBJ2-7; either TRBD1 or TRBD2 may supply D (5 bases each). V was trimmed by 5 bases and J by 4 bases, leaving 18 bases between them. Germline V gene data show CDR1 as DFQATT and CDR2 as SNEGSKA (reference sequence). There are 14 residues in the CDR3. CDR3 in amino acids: CSAEGPGQTYEQYF. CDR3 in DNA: TGCAGTGCTGAGGGACCGGGCCAAACATACGAGCAGTACTTC.

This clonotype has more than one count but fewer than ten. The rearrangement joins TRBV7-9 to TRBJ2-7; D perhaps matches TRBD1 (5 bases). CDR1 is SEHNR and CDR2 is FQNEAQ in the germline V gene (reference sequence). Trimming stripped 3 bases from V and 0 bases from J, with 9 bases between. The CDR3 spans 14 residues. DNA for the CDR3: TGTGCCAGCAGCTTCCAGGGTAACTCCTACGAGCAGTACTTC. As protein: CASSFQGNSYEQYF.